Listed below are T cell receptor beta chains from one sample, sequenced in a study of T cell responses to AZD1222 COVID-19 vaccine. This table comes from immunoSEQ multiplex PCR, and its TCRdb copy is limited to in-frame clones, with some not included. The sample includes around 110,000 clones, about 90% of them seen just once. Here the sequenced sample was peripheral blood, taken 28 days after the second AZD1222 dose. The receptor source for this set is an adult who received the AZD1222 COVID-19 vaccine. Each CDR3 is given with its conserved first and last residue. The order of the fields is D gene, J gene, V gene, clone size, CDR3 protein, CDR3 DNA. D genes are given only for firm matches. Clone size is stated in some rows and not others, as once, few, many or a class when expanded.

NA | TRBJ2-7 | TRBV3-1/TRBV3-2 | NA | CASTRQAGGEQYF | TGTGCCAGCACCCGACAGGCCGGGGGCGAGCAGTACTTC
TRBD1 | TRBJ2-5 | TRBV27 | NA | CASSLSGTVETQYF | TGTGCCAGCAGTTTATCGGGGACAGTAGAGACCCAGTACTTC
NA | TRBJ2-7 | TRBV5-1 | once | CASSQAGTSGRQYF | TGCGCCAGCAGCCAAGCCGGGACGTCGGGGAGGCAGTACTTC
NA | TRBJ1-5 | TRBV6-5 | NA | CASGVNQPQHF | TGTGCCAGCGGGGTCAATCAGCCCCAGCATTTT
NA | TRBJ1-1 | TRBV28 | NA | CASRGGMNTEAFF | TGTGCCAGCAGGGGGGGCATGAACACTGAAGCTTTCTTT
TRBD2 | TRBJ2-7 | TRBV7-8 | NA | CASSPTGTSIYEQYF | TGTGCCAGCAGTCCAACCGGGACTAGCATTTACGAGCAGTACTTC
NA | TRBJ2-7 | TRBV7-8 | NA | CASSSGATYEQYF | TGTGCCAGCAGTTCGGGGGCCACCTACGAGCAGTACTTC
NA | TRBJ2-1 | TRBV5-4 | NA | CASSRDISSYNEQFF | TGTGCCAGCAGCCGGGACATCAGCTCCTACAATGAGCAGTTCTTC
NA | TRBJ1-6 | TRBV7-6 | NA | CASSFASSYNSPLHF | TGTGCCAGCAGCTTCGCCAGCTCCTATAATTCACCCCTCCACTTT
NA | TRBJ1-2 | TRBV19 | NA | CASRFGGNYGYTF | TGTGCCAGTAGGTTCGGGGGAAACTATGGCTACACCTTC
TRBD2 | TRBJ2-1 | TRBV27 | NA | CASSLEREGRGEQFF | TGTGCCAGCAGTTTAGAACGGGAGGGCCGAGGAGAGCAGTTCTTC
TRBD1 | TRBJ2-7 | TRBV6-6 | NA | CASSERAGGSEQYF | TGTGCCAGCAGTGAGAGGGCAGGGGGTAGCGAGCAGTACTTC
TRBD1 | TRBJ2-3 | TRBV10-3 | NA | CAISVEQGGTDTQYF | TGTGCCATCAGTGTTGAACAGGGGGGCACAGATACGCAGTATTTT
NA | TRBJ1-4 | TRBV5-6 | NA | CASSAAYGRPNEKLFF | TGTGCCAGCAGCGCGGCCTATGGGCGGCCTAATGAAAAACTGTTTTTT
NA | TRBJ1-1 | TRBV3-1/TRBV3-2 | NA | CASSQRGWDTEAFF | TGTGCCAGCAGCCAAAGGGGATGGGACACTGAAGCTTTCTTT
NA | TRBJ2-3 | TRBV11-2 | NA | CASSFSDTQYF | TGTGCCAGCAGCTTTTCAGATACGCAGTATTTT
NA | TRBJ2-7 | TRBV30 | NA | CAWSVRGAPGYEQYF | TGTGCCTGGAGTGTACGGGGGGCCCCTGGGTACGAGCAGTACTTC
NA | TRBJ2-2 | TRBV3-1/TRBV3-2 | NA | CASSQAPLNTGELFF | TGTGCCAGCAGCCAAGCACCCCTGAACACCGGGGAGCTGTTTTTT
NA | TRBJ2-3 | TRBV7-3 | NA | CASSSHPGGGGTDTQYF | TGTGCCAGCAGCTCCCATCCAGGGGGAGGGGGCACAGATACGCAGTATTTT
TRBD1 | TRBJ1-2 | TRBV4-2 | NA | CASSARDRGIQLGGYTF | TGTGCCAGCAGCGCCCGGGACAGGGGGATCCAATTGGGTGGCTACACCTTC
NA | TRBJ1-6 | TRBV5-1 | NA | CASSSATANSPLHF | TGCGCCAGCAGCTCTGCGACAGCGAATTCACCCCTCCACTTT
NA | TRBJ2-3 | TRBV5-1 | NA | CASSLVLGDTDTQYF | TGCGCCAGCAGCCTGGTGTTGGGGGACACAGATACGCAGTATTTT
NA | TRBJ1-1 | TRBV19 | once | CASRETDTRAFF | TGTGCCAGTAGGGAGACCGATACCAGGGCTTTCTTT
NA | TRBJ2-3 | TRBV20-1 | NA | CSASAPGEPSTDTQYF | TGCAGTGCTAGTGCCCCCGGGGAGCCTAGCACAGATACGCAGTATTTT
NA | TRBJ1-1 | TRBV6-2/TRBV6-3 | NA | CASSYGRFTEAFF | TGTGCCAGCAGTTACGGTAGATTCACTGAAGCTTTCTTT
TRBD1 | TRBJ1-5 | TRBV6-1 | NA | CASSGQGNNQPQHF | TGTGCCAGCAGTGGACAGGGGAACAATCAGCCCCAGCATTTT
NA | TRBJ1-2 | TRBV4-1 | NA | CASSQDGGLKGHGYTF | TGCGCCAGCAGCCAAGATGGGGGACTCAAGGGCCATGGCTACACCTTC
TRBD2 | TRBJ2-1 | TRBV6-5 | NA | CASSLSGRDNEQFF | TGTGCCAGCAGTCTGAGCGGGAGGGACAATGAGCAGTTCTTC
NA | TRBJ1-6 | TRBV25-1 | NA | CASSEYSSSYNSPLHF | TGTGCCAGCAGTGAATATTCTAGCTCCTATAATTCACCCCTCCACTTT
TRBD1 | TRBJ1-5 | TRBV6-5 | NA | CASSPGTGMYQPQHF | TGTGCCAGCAGTCCCGGGACAGGGATGTATCAGCCCCAGCATTTT
NA | TRBJ1-1 | TRBV28 | NA | CATRVGALEAFF | TGTGCCACCCGGGTCGGGGCGCTTGAAGCTTTCTTT
TRBD2 | TRBJ2-1 | TRBV27 | NA | CASTPGEGLFEQFF | TGTGCCAGCACCCCGGGGGAGGGCCTTTTTGAGCAGTTCTTC
TRBD2 | TRBJ2-7 | TRBV7-9 | NA | CASSLRSGLPYEQYF | TGTGCCAGCAGCTTACGGTCGGGACTACCCTACGAGCAGTACTTC
TRBD2 | TRBJ2-3 | TRBV27 | NA | CASSFSTSGRTDTQYF | TGTGCCAGCAGTTTCTCCACTAGCGGGAGGACAGATACGCAGTATTTT
NA | TRBJ1-1 | TRBV28 | NA | CASSLYTEAFF | TGTGCCAGCAGTTTGTATACTGAAGCTTTCTTT
TRBD1 | TRBJ2-5 | TRBV5-4 | NA | CASSLQGVGNVQYF | TGTGCCAGCAGCCTACAGGGGGTGGGGAACGTCCAGTACTTC
NA | TRBJ1-5 | TRBV28 | once | CASSFNLAQPQHF | TGTGCCAGCAGTTTTAACCTGGCTCAGCCCCAGCATTTT
TRBD1 | TRBJ1-1 | TRBV6-5 | NA | CASRWGQMNTEAFF | TGTGCCAGCAGATGGGGACAGATGAACACTGAAGCTTTCTTT
NA | TRBJ1-1 | TRBV28 | NA | CASSLSGDTEAFF | TGTGCCAGCAGTTTATCCGGGGACACTGAAGCTTTCTTT
NA | TRBJ1-1 | TRBV28 | NA | CASSLDTNTEAFF | TGTGCCAGCAGTCTGGACACGAACACTGAAGCTTTCTTT
NA | TRBJ2-7 | TRBV28 | NA | CASSSPLPSYEQYF | TGTGCCAGCAGTTCCCCCTTACCCTCCTACGAGCAGTACTTC
TRBD1 | TRBJ2-2 | TRBV3-1/TRBV3-2 | NA | CASSRGQGNTGELFF | TGTGCCAGCAGCCGAGGACAGGGGAACACCGGGGAGCTGTTTTTT
NA | TRBJ1-4 | TRBV2 | NA | CASLRLPATNEKLFF | TGTGCCAGCCTGCGGCTGCCCGCAACTAATGAAAAACTGTTTTTT
TRBD1 | TRBJ2-6 | TRBV2 | once | CASSTGEGANVLTF | TGTGCCAGCAGTACAGGGGAAGGGGCCAACGTCCTGACTTTC
TRBD2 | TRBJ2-5 | TRBV5-1 | once | CASSPGTSGDQETQYF | TGCGCCAGCAGCCCCGGGACTAGCGGGGACCAAGAGACCCAGTACTTC
TRBD2 | TRBJ2-7 | TRBV5-6 | NA | CASSLFPAGGPYEQYF | TGTGCCAGCAGCTTGTTCCCAGCGGGAGGGCCCTACGAGCAGTACTTC
NA | TRBJ1-6 | TRBV7-8 | NA | CASTGKRQELYPRYNSPLHF | TGTGCCAGCACCGGGAAGCGGCAGGAACTGTACCCGAGGTATAATTCACCCCTCCACTTT
TRBD1 | TRBJ1-1 | TRBV28 | once | CASSRDSYTEAFF | TGTGCCAGCAGCAGGGACAGTTACACTGAAGCTTTCTTT
NA | TRBJ1-5 | TRBV19 | once | CASSIGAIWKYSNQPQHF | TGTGCCAGTAGTATTGGGGCCATTTGGAAATATAGCAATCAGCCCCAGCATTTT
NA | TRBJ2-2 | TRBV15 | NA | CATSRGGGDTGELFF | TGTGCCACCAGCAGAGGCGGGGGCGACACCGGGGAGCTGTTTTTT
TRBD1 | TRBJ2-2 | TRBV2 | NA | CASSELGWDRGEFALQTGELFF | TGTGCCAGCAGTGAATTGGGGTGGGACAGGGGGGAATTTGCACTTCAAACCGGGGAGCTGTTTTTT
NA | TRBJ1-5 | TRBV5-1 | NA | CASSFIAAPGKQPQHF | TGCGCCAGCAGCTTTATTGCGGCTCCTGGGAAACAGCCCCAGCATTTT
NA | TRBJ2-3 | TRBV6-1 | NA | CASSEIADTQYF | TGTGCCAGCAGTGAAATTGCAGATACGCAGTATTTT
TRBD1 | TRBJ2-3 | TRBV7-9 | NA | CASSLVFQDRDTDTQYF | TGTGCCAGCAGCTTAGTTTTCCAGGACAGGGACACAGATACGCAGTATTTT
TRBD1 | TRBJ2-5 | TRBV30 | NA | CAWRKTGTGAFLYQETQYF | TGTGCCTGGAGAAAGACCGGGACAGGGGCTTTTTTGTACCAAGAGACCCAGTACTTC
NA | TRBJ2-5 | TRBV30 | NA | CAWNTGSGQQETQYF | TGTGCCTGGAATACAGGATCGGGACAACAAGAGACCCAGTACTTC